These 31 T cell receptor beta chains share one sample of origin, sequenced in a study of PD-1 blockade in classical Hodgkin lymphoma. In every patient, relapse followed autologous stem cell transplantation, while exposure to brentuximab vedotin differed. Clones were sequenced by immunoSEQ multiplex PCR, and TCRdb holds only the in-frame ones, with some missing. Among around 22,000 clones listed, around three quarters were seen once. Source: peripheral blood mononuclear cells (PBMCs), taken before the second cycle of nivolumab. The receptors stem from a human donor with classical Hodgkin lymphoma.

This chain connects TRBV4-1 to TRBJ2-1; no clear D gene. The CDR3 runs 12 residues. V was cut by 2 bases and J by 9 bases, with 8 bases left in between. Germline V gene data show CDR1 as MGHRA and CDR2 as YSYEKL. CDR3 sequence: CASSQISGEQFF. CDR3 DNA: TGCGCCAGCAGCCAAATTTCAGGTGAGCAGTTCTTC.

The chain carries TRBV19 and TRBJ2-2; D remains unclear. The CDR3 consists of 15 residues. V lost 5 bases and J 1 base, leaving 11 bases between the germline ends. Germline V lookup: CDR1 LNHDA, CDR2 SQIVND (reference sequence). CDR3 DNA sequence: TGTGCCAGTAGTCAGCGAGCGCGGAACACCGGGGAGCTGTTTTTT. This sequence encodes CASSQRARNTGELFF.

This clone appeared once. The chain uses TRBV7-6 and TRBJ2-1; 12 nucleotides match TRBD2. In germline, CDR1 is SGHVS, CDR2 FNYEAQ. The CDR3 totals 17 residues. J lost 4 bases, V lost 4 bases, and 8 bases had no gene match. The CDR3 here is CASSSRTSGTIYNEQFF. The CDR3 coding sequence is TGTGCCAGCAGCTCCCGGACTAGCGGGACCATTTACAATGAGCAGTTCTTC.

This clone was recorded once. CDR3 amino acids: CSASVGNTIYF. The CDR3 bases are TGCAGTGCTAGTGTCGGAAACACCATATATTTT. This chain connects TRBV20-1 to TRBJ1-3, with D unclear. The CDR3 is 11 amino acids. Trimming took 3 bases from V and 4 from J, leaving 4 bases between them. Germline CDR1 is DFQATT and CDR2 is SNEGSKA (reference sequence).

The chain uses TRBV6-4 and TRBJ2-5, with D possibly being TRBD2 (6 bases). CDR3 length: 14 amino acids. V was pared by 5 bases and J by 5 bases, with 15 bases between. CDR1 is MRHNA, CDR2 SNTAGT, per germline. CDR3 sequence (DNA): TGTGCCAGCAGTCCCGACGGGGGATGGGAGACCCAGTACTTC. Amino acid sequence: CASSPDGGWETQYF.

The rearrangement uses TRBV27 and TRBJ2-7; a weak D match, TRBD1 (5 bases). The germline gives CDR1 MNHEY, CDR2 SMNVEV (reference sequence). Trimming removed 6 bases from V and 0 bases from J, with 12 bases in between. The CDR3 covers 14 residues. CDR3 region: CASSPARVSYEQYF. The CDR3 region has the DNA TGTGCCAGCAGCCCAGCCAGGGTCTCCTACGAGCAGTACTTC.

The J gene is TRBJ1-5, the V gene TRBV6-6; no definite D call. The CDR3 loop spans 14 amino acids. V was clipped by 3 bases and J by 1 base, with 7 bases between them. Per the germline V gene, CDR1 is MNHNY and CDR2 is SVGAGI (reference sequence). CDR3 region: CASSYSSSNQPQHF. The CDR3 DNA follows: TGTGCCAGCAGTTATAGCTCGAGCAATCAGCCCCAGCATTTT.

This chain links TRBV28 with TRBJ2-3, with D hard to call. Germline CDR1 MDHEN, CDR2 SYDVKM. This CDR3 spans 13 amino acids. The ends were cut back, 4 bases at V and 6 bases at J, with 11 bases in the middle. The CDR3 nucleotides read TGTGCCAGCAGTTCCGGAGAAACGGATACGCAGTATTTT. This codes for CASSSGETDTQYF.

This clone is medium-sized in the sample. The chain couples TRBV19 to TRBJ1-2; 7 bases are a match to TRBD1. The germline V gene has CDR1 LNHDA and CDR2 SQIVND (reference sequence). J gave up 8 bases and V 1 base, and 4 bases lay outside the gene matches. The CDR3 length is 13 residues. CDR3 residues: CASSIGPGGGYTF. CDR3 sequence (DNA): TGTGCCAGTAGTATAGGCCCAGGGGGAGGCTACACCTTC.

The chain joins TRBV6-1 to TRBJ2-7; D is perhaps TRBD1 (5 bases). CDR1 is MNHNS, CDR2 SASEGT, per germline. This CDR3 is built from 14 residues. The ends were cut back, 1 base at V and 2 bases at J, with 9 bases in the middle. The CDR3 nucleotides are TGTGCCAGCAGTGAAGAGGGGCCCACCTACGAGCAGTACTTC. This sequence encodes CASSEEGPTYEQYF.

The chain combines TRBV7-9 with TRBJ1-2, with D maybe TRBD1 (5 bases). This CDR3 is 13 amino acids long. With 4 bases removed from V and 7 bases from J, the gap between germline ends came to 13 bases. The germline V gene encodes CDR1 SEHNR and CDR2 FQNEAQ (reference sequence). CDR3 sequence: CASSSPQGFGYTF. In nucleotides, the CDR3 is TGTGCCAGCAGCTCCCCCCAGGGATTTGGCTACACCTTC.

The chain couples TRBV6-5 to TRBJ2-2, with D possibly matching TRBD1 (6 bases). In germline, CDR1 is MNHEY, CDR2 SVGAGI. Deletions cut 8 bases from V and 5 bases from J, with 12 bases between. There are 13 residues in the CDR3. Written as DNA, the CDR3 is TGTGCCAGCTTACAGGGAAAAACCGGGGAGCTGTTTTTT. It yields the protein CASLQGKTGELFF.

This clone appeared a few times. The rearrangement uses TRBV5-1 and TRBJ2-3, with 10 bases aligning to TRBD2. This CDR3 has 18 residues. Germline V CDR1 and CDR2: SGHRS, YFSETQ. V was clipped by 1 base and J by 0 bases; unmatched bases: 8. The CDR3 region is CASSLRASGGISTDTQYF. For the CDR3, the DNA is TGCGCCAGCAGCTTGAGGGCTAGCGGGGGCATAAGCACAGATACGCAGTATTTT.

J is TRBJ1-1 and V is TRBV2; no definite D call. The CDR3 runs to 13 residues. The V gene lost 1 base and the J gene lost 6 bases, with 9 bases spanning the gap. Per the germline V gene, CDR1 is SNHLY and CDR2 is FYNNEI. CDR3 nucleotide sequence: TGTGCCAGCAGTGAAGGGGGAAGCGCTGAAGCTTTCTTT. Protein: CASSEGGSAEAFF. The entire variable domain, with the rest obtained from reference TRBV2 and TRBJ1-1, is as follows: EPEVTQTPSHQVTQMGQEVILRCVPISNHLYFYWYRQILGQKVEFLVSFYNNEISEKSEIFDDQFSVERPDGSNFTLKIRSTKLEDSAMYFCASSEGGSAEAFFGQGTRLTVV.

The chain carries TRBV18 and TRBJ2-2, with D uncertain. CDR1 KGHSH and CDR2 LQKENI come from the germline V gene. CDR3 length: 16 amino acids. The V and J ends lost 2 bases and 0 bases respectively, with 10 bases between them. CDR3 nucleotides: TGTGCCAGCTCACCATTAGACATCGCGAACACCGGGGAGCTGTTTTTT. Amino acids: CASSPLDIANTGELFF.

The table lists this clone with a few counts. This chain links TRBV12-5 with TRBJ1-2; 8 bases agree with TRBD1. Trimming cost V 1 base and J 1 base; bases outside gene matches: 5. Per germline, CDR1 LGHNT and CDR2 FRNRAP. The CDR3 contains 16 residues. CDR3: CASGLGTGLLNYGYTF. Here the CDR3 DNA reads TGTGCTAGTGGTTTGGGGACAGGGCTTCTTAACTATGGCTACACCTTC.

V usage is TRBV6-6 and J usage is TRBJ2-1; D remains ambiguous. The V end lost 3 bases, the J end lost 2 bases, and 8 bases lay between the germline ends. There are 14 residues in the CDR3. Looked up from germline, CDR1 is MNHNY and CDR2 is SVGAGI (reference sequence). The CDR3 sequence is CASSYRPPYNEQFF. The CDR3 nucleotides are TGTGCCAGCAGTTATCGCCCCCCCTACAATGAGCAGTTCTTC.

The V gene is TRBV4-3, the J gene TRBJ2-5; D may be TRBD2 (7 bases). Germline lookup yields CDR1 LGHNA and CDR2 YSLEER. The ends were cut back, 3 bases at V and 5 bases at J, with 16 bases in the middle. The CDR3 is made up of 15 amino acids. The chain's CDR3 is CASSHFRGAEETQYF. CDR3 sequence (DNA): TGCGCCAGCAGCCATTTCCGGGGGGCGGAGGAGACCCAGTACTTC.

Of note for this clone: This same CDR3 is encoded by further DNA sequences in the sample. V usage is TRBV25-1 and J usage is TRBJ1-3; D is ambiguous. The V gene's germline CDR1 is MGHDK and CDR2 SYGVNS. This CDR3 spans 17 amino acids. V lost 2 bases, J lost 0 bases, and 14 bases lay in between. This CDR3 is CASSEMAVTRSGNTIYF. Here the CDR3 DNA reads TGTGCCAGCAGTGAAATGGCGGTCACCCGCTCTGGAAACACCATATATTTT.

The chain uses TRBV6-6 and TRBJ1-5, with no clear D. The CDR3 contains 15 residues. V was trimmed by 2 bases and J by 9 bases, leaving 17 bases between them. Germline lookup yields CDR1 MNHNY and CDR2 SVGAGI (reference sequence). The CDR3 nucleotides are TGTGCCAGCAGTTACCGAGGCGGAGGCGGCGGGCCCCAGCATTTT. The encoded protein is CASSYRGGGGGPQHF.

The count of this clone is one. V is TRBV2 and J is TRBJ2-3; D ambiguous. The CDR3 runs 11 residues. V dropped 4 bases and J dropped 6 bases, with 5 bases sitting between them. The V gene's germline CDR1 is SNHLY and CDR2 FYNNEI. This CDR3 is CASSVGDTQYF. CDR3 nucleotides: TGTGCCAGCAGTGTGGGGGATACGCAGTATTTT.

The CDR3 DNA reads TGTGCCAGCAGTTACACAGGGGCAAGTAACTATGGCTACACCTTC. Protein: CASSYTGASNYGYTF. The chain has TRBV6-5 and TRBJ1-2; 7 nucleotides align to TRBD1. Trimming at V came to 2 bases and at J to 1 base, leaving 4 bases not matched to a gene. This CDR3 comprises 15 residues. Germline-derived CDR1 and CDR2 are MNHEY and SVGAGI.

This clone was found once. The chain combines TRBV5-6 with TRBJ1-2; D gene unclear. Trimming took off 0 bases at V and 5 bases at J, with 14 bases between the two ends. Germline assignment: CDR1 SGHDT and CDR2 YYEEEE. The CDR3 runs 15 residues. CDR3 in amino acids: CASSLAQGSGYGYTF. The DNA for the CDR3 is TGTGCCAGCAGCTTGGCCCAAGGGTCTGGGTATGGCTACACCTTC.

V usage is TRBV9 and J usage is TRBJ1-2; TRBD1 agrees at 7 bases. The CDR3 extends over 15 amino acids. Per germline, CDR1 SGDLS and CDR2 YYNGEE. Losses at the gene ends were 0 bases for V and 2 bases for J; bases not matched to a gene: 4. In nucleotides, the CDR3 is TGTGCCAGCAGCGTAGGGTGGGACAGAAACTATGGCTACACCTTC. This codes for CASSVGWDRNYGYTF.

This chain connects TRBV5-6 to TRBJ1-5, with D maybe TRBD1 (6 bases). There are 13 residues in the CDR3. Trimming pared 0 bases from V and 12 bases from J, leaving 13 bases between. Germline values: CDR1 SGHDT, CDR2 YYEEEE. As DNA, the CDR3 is TGTGCCAGCAGCTTGGCCCAAGCCAGGGGCCAGCATTTT. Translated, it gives CASSLAQARGQHF. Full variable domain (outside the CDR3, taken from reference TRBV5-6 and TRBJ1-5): DAGVTQSPTHLIKTRGQQVTLRCSPKSGHDTVSWYQQALGQGPQFIFQYYEEEERQRGNFPDRFSGHQFPNYSSELNVNALLLGDSALYLCASSLAQARGQHFGDGTRLSIL.

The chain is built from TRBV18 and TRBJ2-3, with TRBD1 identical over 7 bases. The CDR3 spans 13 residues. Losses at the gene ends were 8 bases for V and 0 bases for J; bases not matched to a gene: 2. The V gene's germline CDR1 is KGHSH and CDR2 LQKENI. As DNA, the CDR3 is TGTGCCAGCCGACAGGGTAGCACAGATACGCAGTATTTT. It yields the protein CASRQGSTDTQYF.

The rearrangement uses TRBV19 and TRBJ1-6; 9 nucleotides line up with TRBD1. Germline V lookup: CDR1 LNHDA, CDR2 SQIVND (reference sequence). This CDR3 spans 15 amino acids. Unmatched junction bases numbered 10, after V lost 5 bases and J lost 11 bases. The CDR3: CASSGVGQGATPLHF. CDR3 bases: TGTGCCAGTAGTGGGGTGGGACAGGGCGCGACACCCCTCCACTTT.

In DNA form, the CDR3 reads TGTGCCATCAGAGTCCGGCAGGGTGACGGGGAGCTGTTTTTT. Translated, it gives CAIRVRQGDGELFF. The chain carries TRBV10-3 and TRBJ2-2; D is perhaps TRBD1 (5 bases). The CDR3 covers 14 residues. V lost 6 bases, J lost 7 bases, and 15 bases lay in between. The germline V gene has CDR1 ENHRY and CDR2 SYGVKD.

CDR3 in DNA: TGTGCCATCAGTCTTACAGGGACTAATGAAAAACTGTTTTTT. It specifies CAISLTGTNEKLFF. V usage is TRBV10-3 and J usage is TRBJ1-4, with TRBD1 as a possible D gene (6 bases). CDR1 and CDR2 from the germline V gene are ENHRY and SYGVKD. Trimming took off 5 bases at V and 2 bases at J, with 9 bases between the two ends. This CDR3 region has 14 residues.

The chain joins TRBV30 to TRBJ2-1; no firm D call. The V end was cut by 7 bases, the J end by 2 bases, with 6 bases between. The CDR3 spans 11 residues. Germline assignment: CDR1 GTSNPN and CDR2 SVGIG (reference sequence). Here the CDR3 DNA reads TGTGCCTTCGCCGCCTACAATGAGCAGTTCTTC. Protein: CAFAAYNEQFF.

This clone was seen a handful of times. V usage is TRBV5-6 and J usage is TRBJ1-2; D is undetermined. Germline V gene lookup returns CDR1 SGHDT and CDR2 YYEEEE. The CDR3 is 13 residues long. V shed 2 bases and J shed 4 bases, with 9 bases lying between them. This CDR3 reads CASSFEVGYGYTF. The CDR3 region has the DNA TGTGCCAGCAGCTTCGAAGTGGGCTATGGCTACACCTTC.